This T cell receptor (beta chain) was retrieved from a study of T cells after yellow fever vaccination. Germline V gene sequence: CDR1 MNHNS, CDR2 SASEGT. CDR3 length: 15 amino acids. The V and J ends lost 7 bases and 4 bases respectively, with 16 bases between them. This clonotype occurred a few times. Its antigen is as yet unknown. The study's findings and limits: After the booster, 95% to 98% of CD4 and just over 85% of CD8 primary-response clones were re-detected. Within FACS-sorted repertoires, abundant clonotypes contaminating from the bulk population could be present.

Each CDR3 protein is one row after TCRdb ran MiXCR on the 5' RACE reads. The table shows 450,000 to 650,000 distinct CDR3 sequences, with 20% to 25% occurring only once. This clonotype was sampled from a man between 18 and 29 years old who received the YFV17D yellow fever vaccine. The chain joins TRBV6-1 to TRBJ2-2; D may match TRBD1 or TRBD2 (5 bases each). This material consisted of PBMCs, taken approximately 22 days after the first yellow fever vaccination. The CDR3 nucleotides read TGTGCCAGCACCATCGGGGACCCGTCCACCGGGGAGCTGTTTTTT. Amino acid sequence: CASTIGDPSTGELFF.